Below are 20 T cell receptor beta chains sequenced from a single sample in a study of cytomegalovirus exposure and HLA in healthy donors. The PCR employed 60 Vbeta primers together with 13 Jbeta primers. Assay used: immunoSEQ multiplex PCR; TCRdb lists only in-frame clones, some missing. The sample holds some 250,000 clones; around 76% are singletons and the top ten take around 5.7%. Sequenced input: PBMCs. The receptors come from a woman in her thirties or forties in good health and CMV-seropositive.

The chain joins TRBV9 to TRBJ2-7; 11 nucleotides align to TRBD2. Per the germline V gene, CDR1 is SGDLS and CDR2 is YYNGEE. The CDR3 spans 15 residues. Germline trimming cut 3 bases from V and 4 bases from J; bases unmatched to any gene: 6. CDR3 region: CASSGGTSGPYEQYF. CDR3 DNA sequence: TGTGCCAGCAGCGGCGGGACTAGCGGACCGTACGAGCAGTACTTC.

The chain employs TRBV18 and TRBJ1-1; 7 bases are a match to TRBD1. The germline V gene encodes CDR1 KGHSH and CDR2 LQKENI. The CDR3 loop spans 14 amino acids. V shed 6 bases, J shed 1 base, and the junction held 5 bases outside the gene matches. CDR3 DNA: TGTGCCAGCTCCCCCAACAGGGGGAACACTGAAGCTTTCTTT. It yields the protein CASSPNRGNTEAFF.

This chain uses TRBV15 with TRBJ2-7; the D gene is possibly TRBD2 (6 bases). Germline V lookup: CDR1 LNHNV, CDR2 YYDKDF (reference sequence). The CDR3 contains 16 residues. With 1 base removed from V and 4 bases from J, the gap between germline ends came to 17 bases. In nucleotides, the CDR3 is TGTGCCACCAGCAGAGGATTCGGGGGTAATACGTACGAGCAGTACTTC. Amino acid sequence: CATSRGFGGNTYEQYF.

This clone showed up just a few times. This chain uses TRBV7-2 with TRBJ2-1; D uncertain. CDR1 and CDR2 (germline): SGHTA, FQGNSA. Trimming took off 2 bases at V and 0 bases at J, with 5 bases between the two ends. The length of the CDR3 is 14 residues. CDR3 bases: TGTGCCAGCAGCTTACCGAGCTCCTACAATGAGCAGTTCTTC. The encoded protein is CASSLPSSYNEQFF.

The rearrangement links TRBV27 to TRBJ1-5; TRBD1 matches at 11 bases. The CDR3 sequence is 15 residues long. Germline V CDR1 and CDR2: MNHEY, SMNVEV (reference sequence). J was trimmed by 7 bases and V by 5 bases; bases with no gene match: 7. The CDR3 sequence: CASSPRDRGTQPQHF. CDR3 DNA sequence: TGTGCCAGCAGTCCTAGGGACAGGGGGACCCAGCCCCAGCATTTT.

This clone was seen just once. This sequence joins TRBV11-3 and TRBJ2-2, with TRBD1 identical over 8 bases. Looked up from germline, CDR1 is SGHNT and CDR2 is YENEEA. After removal of 5 bases from V and 1 base from J, the junction contained 3 bases not matched to a gene. This CDR3 spans 15 amino acids. The CDR3 protein is CASSTGQGNTGELFF. CDR3 sequence (DNA): TGTGCCAGCAGCACAGGACAGGGGAACACCGGGGAGCTGTTTTTT.

V usage is TRBV13 and J usage is TRBJ2-7, with D maybe TRBD2 (7 bases). This CDR3 has 16 amino acids. Germline V gene sequence: CDR1 PRHDT, CDR2 FYEKMQ (reference sequence). V lost 5 bases to trimming and J lost 6 bases, with 23 bases between them. The CDR3 DNA reads as TGTGCCAGCAGCGAGTGGGGGGGGGACACCACGGGCGAGCAGTACTTC. Its protein is CASSEWGGDTTGEQYF.

The CDR3 protein is CASSVGLAGYEQYF. The DNA for the CDR3 is TGTGCCAGCAGCGTGGGACTAGCGGGCTACGAGCAGTACTTC. The chain is built from TRBV7-2 and TRBJ2-7; 12 bases align to TRBD2. This CDR3 region has 14 residues. V lost 5 bases, J lost 3 bases, and 2 bases stayed unmatched. The germline V gene has CDR1 SGHTA and CDR2 FQGNSA.

Concerning this clone itself: One junction end disagrees with the germline gene, perhaps due to a read error. The chain uses TRBV7-9 and TRBJ1-1; D is uncertain. This CDR3 comprises 13 residues. The germline CDR1 and CDR2 sequences are SEHNR and FQNEAQ (reference sequence). The CDR3 protein is CSSSSDVATEAFF. In DNA, the CDR3 is TGTTCCAGCAGCTCAGATGTGGCCACTGAAGCTTTCTTT.

The gene calls are TRBV6-5 and TRBJ2-6; D not certain. The CDR3 covers 15 residues. The germline gives CDR1 MNHEY, CDR2 SVGAGI. Trimming pared 6 bases from V and 0 bases from J, leaving 9 bases between. The CDR3 DNA reads TGTGCCAGCAGCCGCGCAGGCTCTGGGGCCAACGTCCTGACTTTC. Its protein is CASSRAGSGANVLTF.

This clone was seen just once. The V and J genes are TRBV18 and TRBJ1-3, with 7 positions matching TRBD1. The germline CDR1 and CDR2 sequences are KGHSH and LQKENI. The V segment lost 0 bases and the J segment 2 bases; nucleotides outside the gene matches: 1. This CDR3 spans 15 amino acids. The CDR3 protein is CASSPPGTAGNTIYF. Here the CDR3 DNA reads TGTGCCAGCTCACCACCGGGGACAGCTGGAAACACCATATATTTT. Full variable domain (rest looked up from reference TRBV18 and TRBJ1-3): NAGVMQNPRHLVRRRGQEARLRCSPMKGHSHVYWYRQLPEEGLKFMVYLQKENIIDESGMPKERFSAEFPKEGPSILRIQQVVRGDSAAYFCASSPPGTAGNTIYFGEGSWLTVV.

This chain joins TRBV5-4 and TRBJ2-1, with TRBD2 identical over 10 bases. The CDR3 spans 14 residues. Germline V gives CDR1 SGHNT, CDR2 YYREEE (reference sequence). J lost 7 bases, V lost 4 bases, and 5 bases had no gene match. The CDR3 spells CASSPSGRMNEQFF. CDR3 sequence (DNA): TGTGCCAGCAGCCCTAGCGGGAGAATGAATGAGCAGTTCTTC.

The chain has TRBV7-8 and TRBJ2-1, with D possibly matching TRBD2 (5 bases). V was pared by 3 bases and J by 0 bases, with 9 bases between. CDR3 length: 15 residues. Germline V lookup: CDR1 SGHVS, CDR2 FQNEAQ. The DNA for the CDR3 is TGTGCCAGCAGCTTCCGGGAAACCTCCTACAATGAGCAGTTCTTC. It encodes CASSFRETSYNEQFF.

The chain recombines TRBV6-1 with TRBJ1-2; no clear D gene. The germline V and J ends were trimmed by 2 bases and 8 bases, with 15 bases remaining between them. Germline V gene sequence: CDR1 MNHNS, CDR2 SASEGT. There are 14 residues in the CDR3. CDR3 residues: CASSERVAGMGYTF. The CDR3 nucleotides are TGTGCCAGCAGTGAACGGGTCGCTGGCATGGGCTACACCTTC.

V usage is TRBV14 and J usage is TRBJ1-1, with no clear D. The CDR3 has 13 residues. V gave up 0 bases and J gave up 1 base, with 3 bases separating them. CDR1 is SGHDN and CDR2 is FVKESK in the germline V gene. The CDR3 sequence is CASSQDRNTEAFF. DNA for the CDR3: TGTGCCAGCAGCCAAGACCGGAACACTGAAGCTTTCTTT.

The chain combines TRBV7-9 with TRBJ2-1, with 9 bases fitting TRBD1. The CDR3 is made up of 15 amino acids. The junction had 7 bases not matched to a gene; V was cut back by 6 bases and J by 4 bases. CDR1 and CDR2 from the germline V gene are SEHNR and FQNEAQ (reference sequence). CDR3 residues: CASRPRDRVYNEQFF. The CDR3 bases are TGTGCCAGCAGACCCCGGGACAGGGTTTACAATGAGCAGTTCTTC.

The rearrangement uses TRBV10-3 and TRBJ2-7; D is undetermined. From germline, CDR1 is ENHRY and CDR2 SYGVKD. Trimming shortened V by 0 bases and J by 4 bases, and 7 bases separated the two germline ends. This CDR3 has 13 amino acids. The CDR3 region has the DNA TGTGCCATCAGTGAGTCGAGTGATTACGAGCAGTACTTC. This sequence encodes CAISESSDYEQYF.

The chain combines TRBV4-3 with TRBJ2-7, with D perhaps matching TRBD1 (6 bases). The CDR3 spans 18 residues. Trimming took off 1 base at V and 0 bases at J, with 19 bases between the two ends. Germline CDR1 LGHNA, CDR2 YSLEER. For the CDR3, the DNA is TGCGCCAGCAGCCAAGCCCAAAGGCGGACAGCCTCCTCCTACGAGCAGTACTTC. This sequence encodes CASSQAQRRTASSYEQYF.

This chain connects TRBV18 to TRBJ1-4; D perhaps matches TRBD1 (5 bases). Per the germline V gene, CDR1 is KGHSH and CDR2 is LQKENI. The germline V and J ends were trimmed by 3 bases and 8 bases, with 16 bases remaining between them. This CDR3 is built from 15 residues. The CDR3 is CASSPLGQGREKLFF. CDR3 nucleotides: TGTGCCAGCTCACCTCTTGGGCAGGGTCGAGAAAAACTGTTTTTT.

The V and J genes are TRBV30 and TRBJ1-2; D is undetermined. The V and J ends lost 6 bases and 1 base respectively, with 3 bases between them. Germline lookup yields CDR1 GTSNPN and CDR2 SVGIG (reference sequence). This CDR3 is 10 amino acids long. The CDR3 sequence: CACINYGYTF. The CDR3 coding sequence is TGTGCCTGCATTAACTATGGCTACACCTTC.